This TCR beta chain was sequenced during a study of T cell responses to AZD1222 COVID-19 vaccine. Comments on this clone: The antigen is unknown.

Only in-frame clones appear in the TCRdb table, and some are missing; sequencing was by immunoSEQ multiplex PCR. Of 140,000 or so clones listed, 85% to 90% were seen once; the top ten hold approximately 2.8%. CDR1 is SGHDN and CDR2 is FVKESK in the germline V gene. The CDR3 has 15 residues. Trimming removed 1 base from V and 10 bases from J, with 14 bases in between. Findings and limits, study-wide: CD4 TCRs covered the whole spike, strongest at regions 160-218 and 743-854. Baseline testing showed seropositivity in only a handful of AZD1222 recipients. White British ancestry dominated among donors, who included more females, and clonal diversity was possibly underestimated. Close to half of spike-specific TCRs reportedly recognize unmutated variant regions.

This specimen consisted of peripheral blood, obtained 28 days after the second AZD1222 dose. The receptor's source is an adult who received the AZD1222 COVID-19 vaccine. The chain is built from TRBV14 and TRBJ1-6; D uncertain. Here the CDR3 reads CASSQVVSRESPLHF. The CDR3 DNA is TGTGCCAGCAGCCAAGTAGTCTCGAGGGAATCACCCCTCCACTTT.